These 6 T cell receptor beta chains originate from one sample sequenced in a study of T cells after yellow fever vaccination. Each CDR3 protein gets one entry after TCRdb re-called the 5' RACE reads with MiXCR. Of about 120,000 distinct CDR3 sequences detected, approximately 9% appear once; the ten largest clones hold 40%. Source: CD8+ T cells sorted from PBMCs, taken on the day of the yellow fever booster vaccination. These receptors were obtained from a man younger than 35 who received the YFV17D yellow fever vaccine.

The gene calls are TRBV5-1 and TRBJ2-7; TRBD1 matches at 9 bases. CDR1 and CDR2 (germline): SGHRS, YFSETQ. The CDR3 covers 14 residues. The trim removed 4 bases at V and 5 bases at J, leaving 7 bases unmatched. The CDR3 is CASSLDRGTDEQYF. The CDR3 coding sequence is TGCGCCAGCAGCCTGGACAGGGGCACGGACGAGCAGTACTTC.

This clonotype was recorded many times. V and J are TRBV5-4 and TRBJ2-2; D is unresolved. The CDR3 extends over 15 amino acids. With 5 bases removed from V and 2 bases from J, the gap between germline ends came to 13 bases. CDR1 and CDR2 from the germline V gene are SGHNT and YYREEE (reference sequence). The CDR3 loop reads CASSTPVVNTGELFF. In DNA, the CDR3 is TGTGCCAGCAGTACCCCAGTAGTCAACACCGGGGAGCTGTTTTTT.

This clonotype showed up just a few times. Written as DNA, the CDR3 is TGTGCCAGCAGACGGGGACAGGGAGGGTACAATGAGCAGTTCTTC. Translating it yields CASRRGQGGYNEQFF. The chain employs TRBV27 and TRBJ2-1; 9 bases fit TRBD1. After removal of 6 bases from V and 4 bases from J, the junction contained 7 bases not matched to a gene. The length of the CDR3 is 15 residues. The germline CDR1 and CDR2 sequences are MNHEY and SMNVEV (reference sequence).

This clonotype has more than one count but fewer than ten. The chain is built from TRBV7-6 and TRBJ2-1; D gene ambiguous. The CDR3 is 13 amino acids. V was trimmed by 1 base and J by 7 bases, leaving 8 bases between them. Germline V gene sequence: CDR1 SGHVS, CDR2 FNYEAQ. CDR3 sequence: CASSLGKRNEQFF. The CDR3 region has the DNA TGTGCCAGCAGCTTAGGGAAGCGAAATGAGCAGTTCTTC. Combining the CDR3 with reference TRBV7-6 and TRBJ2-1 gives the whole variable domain GAGVSQSPRYKVTKRGQDVALRCDPISGHVSLYWYRQALGQGPEFLTYFNYEAQQDKSGLPNDRFSAERPEGSISTLTIQRTEQRDSAMYRCASSLGKRNEQFFGPGTRLTVL.

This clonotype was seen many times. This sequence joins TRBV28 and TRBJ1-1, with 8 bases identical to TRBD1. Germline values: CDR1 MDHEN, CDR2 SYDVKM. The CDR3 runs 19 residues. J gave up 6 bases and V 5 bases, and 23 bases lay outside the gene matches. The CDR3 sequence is CASSPPRTLGQGGGSEAFF. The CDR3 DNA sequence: TGTGCCAGCAGTCCGCCAAGGACCCTCGGACAGGGAGGGGGATCTGAAGCTTTCTTT.

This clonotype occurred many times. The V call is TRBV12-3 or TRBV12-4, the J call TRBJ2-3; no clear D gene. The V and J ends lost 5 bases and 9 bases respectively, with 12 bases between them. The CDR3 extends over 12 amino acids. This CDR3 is CASSLPWKTQYF. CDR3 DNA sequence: TGTGCCAGCAGTCTACCCTGGAAGACGCAGTATTTT.